This TCR beta chain stems from a study of molecular identifiers for immune sequencing clone quantification. General study points: Effector cells kept over 99% of their molecules in clones above 20 RNA copies, while naive cells kept under 1% there.

With listed TCR primers and previously described methods, bulk TCR libraries were prepared. TCRdb independently ran MiXCR on the PCR reads; one entry per CDR3 protein. The repertoire holds approximately 680,000 distinct CDR3 sequences, with around 25% as singletons. Investigators produced naive CD8 libraries from around 20,000 to 1,000,000 sorted cells, drawing on 10%, 30% or 50% RNA. Sorting defined naive CD8 T cells as CD8+CD4-CCR7+CD45RA+. A note on this clonotype: The antigen remains undetermined.

The source of this sequence is a human donor in good health. Some libraries in this study had Jurkat cell RNA spiked in. The sample comprised naive CD8+ T cells from blood, with Jurkat cell RNA spiked in. The subset here: FACS-sorted CD8+CD4-CCR7+CD45RA+ naive T cells.

The CDR3 DNA reads as TGTGCCAGCAGTTACGAAGCAGGGGGCTCCTACGAGCAGTACTTC. It encodes CASSYEAGGSYEQYF. V usage is TRBV6-6 and J usage is TRBJ2-7, with TRBD1 matching 7 bases. This CDR3 contains 15 residues. Germline CDR1 and CDR2: MNHNY and SVGAGI (reference sequence). Losses at the gene ends were 2 bases for V and 0 bases for J; bases not matched to a gene: 4.